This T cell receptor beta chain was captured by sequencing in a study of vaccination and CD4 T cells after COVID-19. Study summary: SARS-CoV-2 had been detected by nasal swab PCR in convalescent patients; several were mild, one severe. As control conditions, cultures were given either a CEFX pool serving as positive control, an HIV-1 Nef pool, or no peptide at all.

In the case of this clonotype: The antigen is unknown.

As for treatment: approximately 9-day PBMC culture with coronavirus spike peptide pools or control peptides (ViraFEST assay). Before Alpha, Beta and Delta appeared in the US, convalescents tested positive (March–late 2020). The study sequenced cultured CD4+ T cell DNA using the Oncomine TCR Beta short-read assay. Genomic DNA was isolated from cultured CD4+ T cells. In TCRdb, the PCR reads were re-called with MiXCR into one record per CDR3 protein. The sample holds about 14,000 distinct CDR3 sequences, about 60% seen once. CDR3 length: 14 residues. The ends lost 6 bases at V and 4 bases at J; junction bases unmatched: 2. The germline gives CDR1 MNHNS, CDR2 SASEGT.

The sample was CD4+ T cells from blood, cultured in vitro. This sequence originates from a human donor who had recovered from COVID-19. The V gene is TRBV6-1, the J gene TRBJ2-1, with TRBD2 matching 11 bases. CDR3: CASRLAGDYNEQFF. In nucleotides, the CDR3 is TGTGCCAGCAGACTAGCGGGAGATTACAATGAGCAGTTCTTC.